This T cell receptor beta chain was found in a study of Tregs in tolerant kidney transplant recipients. Study-wide context: Mixed chimerism was transient after nonmyeloablative marrow transplants from related graft donors.

About this clone itself: The CDR3 is cut off 3 residues early in the read; its end comes from the germline J gene.

Unstimulated regulatory T cells (CD4+CD25+CD127-), CD4+CD25- non-regulatory cells, CD4 and CD8 cells were FACS-sorted from thawed PBMCs. This table comes from immunoSEQ multiplex PCR, and its TCRdb copy is limited to in-frame clones, with some not included. Recorded for this sample: under 35,000 clones. CDR1 DFQATT and CDR2 SNEGSKA come from the germline V gene (reference sequence). The CDR3 sequence is 14 residues long. The V end lost 6 bases, the J end lost 4 bases, and 18 bases lay between the germline ends. The receptor's source is a human donor who received a combined kidney and bone marrow transplant. The J gene is TRBJ2-5, the V gene TRBV20-1; possibly TRBD1 for D (5 bases). The sequenced sample was CD8+ T cells from blood, obtained before the transplant. Incomplete CDR3 DNA: TGCAGTGCACCCAATAGCAAGCAGGGAGAGACC. The encoded protein is CSAPNSKQGET. Given in full, the CDR3 is CSAPNSKQGETQYF.